This T cell receptor (beta chain) was found in a study of cytomegalovirus exposure and HLA in healthy donors. As regards this clone: The antigen is not known.

Whole-study findings and limits: Published work reported that the classifier diagnosed cytomegalovirus status with high specificity and sensitivity. In vitro, three CMV-associated chains proved specific for CMV antigens. Most TCR sequences were uncommon, yet certain public TCRs appeared in many donors.

Clones were read by immunoSEQ multiplex PCR, and TCRdb kept only the in-frame ones, dropping some. The table includes approximately 220,000 clones, over 70% detected once. CDR3 size: 14 residues. Between the trimmed V and J ends, which lost 0 bases and 4 bases, there was a span of 10 bases. Germline lookup yields CDR1 SGHRS and CDR2 YFSETQ. The sequence came from a young woman in good health and CMV-seropositive. J is TRBJ1-1 and V is TRBV5-1; D gene ambiguous. Sequenced material: PBMCs. CDR3 coding DNA: TGCGCCAGCAGCTTGGCCTGGGGTGGCACTGAAGCTTTCTTT. Amino acid sequence: CASSLAWGGTEAFF.